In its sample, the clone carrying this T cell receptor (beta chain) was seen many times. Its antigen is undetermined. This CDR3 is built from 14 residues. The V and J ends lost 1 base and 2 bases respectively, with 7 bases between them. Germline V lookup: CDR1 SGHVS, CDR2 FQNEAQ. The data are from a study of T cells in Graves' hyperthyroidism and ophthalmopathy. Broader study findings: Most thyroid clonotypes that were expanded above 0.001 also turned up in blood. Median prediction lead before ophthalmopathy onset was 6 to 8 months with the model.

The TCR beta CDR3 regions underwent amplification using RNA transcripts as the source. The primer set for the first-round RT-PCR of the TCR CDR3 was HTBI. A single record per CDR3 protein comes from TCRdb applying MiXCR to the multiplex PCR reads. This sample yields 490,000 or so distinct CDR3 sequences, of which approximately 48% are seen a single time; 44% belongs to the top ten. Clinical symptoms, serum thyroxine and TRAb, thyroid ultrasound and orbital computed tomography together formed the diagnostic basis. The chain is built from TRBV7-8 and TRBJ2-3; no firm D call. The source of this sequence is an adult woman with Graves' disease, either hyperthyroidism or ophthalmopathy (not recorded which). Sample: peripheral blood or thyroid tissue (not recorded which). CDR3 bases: TGTGCCAGCAGCTTAGTTACTTACACAGATACGCAGTATTTT. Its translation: CASSLVTYTDTQYF.